A single sample gave rise to the 13 T cell receptor beta chains below, sequenced in a study of T cells after yellow fever vaccination. TCRdb fed the 5' RACE reads into MiXCR, producing one record per CDR3 protein. This table has a few hundred thousand distinct CDR3 sequences, around 3.9% appearing once. Sequencing was performed on PBMCs, taken 5 days after the yellow fever booster vaccination. Receptors originate from a man younger than 35 who received the YFV17D yellow fever vaccine.

The chain is built from TRBV7-2 and TRBJ1-3; D is perhaps TRBD1 (6 bases). This CDR3 has 14 residues. Germline assignment: CDR1 SGHTA and CDR2 FQGNSA. Deletions cut 6 bases from V and 4 bases from J, with 13 bases between. In nucleotides, the CDR3 is TGTGCCAGCAGACCTACAGGGATCGGAAACACCATATATTTT. Protein product: CASRPTGIGNTIYF.

Comments on this clonotype: Relative to the germline gene, one junction end is altered; a read error may explain this. V is TRBV5-1 and J is TRBJ2-5; TRBD2 might be the D (5 bases). Germline values: CDR1 SGHRS, CDR2 YFSETQ. This CDR3 is built from 15 residues. The CDR3 sequence is CASSLALAAPENQYF. The DNA for the CDR3 is TGCGCCAGCAGCTTGGCTCTAGCAGCCCCGGAGAACCAGTACTTC. Supplemented by reference TRBV5-1 and TRBJ2-5, the full variable domain reads KAGVTQTPRYLIKTRGQQVTLSCSPISGHRSVSWYQQTPGQGLQFLFEYFSETQRNKGNFPGRFSGRQFSNSRSEMNVSTLELGDSALYLCASSLALAAPENQYFGPGTRLLVL.

This clonotype was picked up many times. This sequence joins TRBV12-3 or TRBV12-4 and TRBJ1-5; D is unresolved. Trimming pared 3 bases from V and 6 bases from J, leaving 9 bases between. The CDR3 is 13 residues long. The CDR3 loop reads CASSFRGFQPQHF. The CDR3 DNA follows: TGTGCCAGCAGTTTTCGGGGTTTTCAGCCCCAGCATTTT.

The chain joins TRBV20-1 to TRBJ2-5; 14 positions match TRBD2. The CDR3 is 15 residues long. V shed 6 bases, J shed 5 bases, and the junction held 8 bases outside the gene matches. Germline V gene lookup returns CDR1 DFQATT and CDR2 SNEGSKA (reference sequence). This chain's CDR3 is CSATGTSGSGETQYF. In nucleotides, the CDR3 is TGCAGTGCGACCGGGACTAGCGGGAGCGGGGAGACCCAGTACTTC.

The chain uses TRBV5-1 and TRBJ1-2, with TRBD1 identical over 8 bases. Trimming at V came to 4 bases and at J to 7 bases, leaving 12 bases not matched to a gene. Germline-derived CDR1 and CDR2 are SGHRS and YFSETQ. The CDR3 runs to 15 residues. The CDR3 DNA follows: TGCGCCAGCAGCAGCAACAGGGGGGAAGCGGGTGGCTACACCTTC. Translated: CASSSNRGEAGGYTF.

This clonotype was seen only a few times. The chain uses TRBV13 and TRBJ2-3; D may correspond to TRBD1 or TRBD2 (5 bases each). Per germline, CDR1 PRHDT and CDR2 FYEKMQ (reference sequence). The CDR3 contains 18 residues. V lost 2 bases to trimming and J lost 0 bases, with 18 bases between them. The CDR3: CASSLRADHRTSTDTQYF. The CDR3 DNA follows: TGTGCCAGCAGCTTACGGGCGGATCACAGGACTAGCACAGATACGCAGTATTTT.

This CDR3 reads CASRGGRAKNIQYF. As DNA, the CDR3 is TGTGCAAGCCGGGGAGGGAGGGCCAAAAACATTCAGTACTTC. The V call is TRBV12-2, the J call TRBJ2-4; no DNA check was done on the table's D call, TRBD2. TRBV12-2 is a pseudogene. This CDR3 comprises 14 residues.

Ten or more counts support this clonotype. This chain links TRBV4-1 with TRBJ1-1; the D is unclear. Trimming left V 1 base short and J 4 bases short, with 7 bases between. The CDR3 totals 13 residues. The germline gives CDR1 MGHRA, CDR2 YSYEKL. The CDR3 reads CASSQGPGTEAFF. CDR3 bases: TGCGCCAGCAGCCAAGGGCCGGGCACTGAAGCTTTCTTT.

This clonotype appeared a few times. V is TRBV12-3 or TRBV12-4 and J is TRBJ2-6; the D gene is possibly TRBD2 (5 bases). This CDR3 region has 16 residues. V was pared by 5 bases and J by 4 bases, with 15 bases between. CDR3 in DNA: TGTGCCAGCAGTCTCCTAGGGAGCGGCGGGGCCAACGTCCTGACTTTC. This encodes CASSLLGSGGANVLTF.

This clonotype was recorded many times. The chain has TRBV7-9 and TRBJ1-3; the D gene is possibly TRBD1 (5 bases). V lost 4 bases and J lost 4, with 17 bases in between. Germline values: CDR1 SEHNR, CDR2 FQNEAQ (reference sequence). The CDR3 covers 16 residues. CDR3 protein: CASSSSRRGGGNTIYF. The CDR3 DNA reads TGTGCCAGCAGCTCATCGAGGAGGGGCGGCGGAAACACCATATATTTT. Full variable domain (outside the CDR3, taken from reference TRBV7-9 and TRBJ1-3): DTGVSQNPRHKITKRGQNVTFRCDPISEHNRLYWYRQTLGQGPEFLTYFQNEAQLEKSRLLSDRFSAERPKGSFSTLEIQRTEQGDSAMYLCASSSSRRGGGNTIYFGEGSWLTVV.

V usage is TRBV4-2 and J usage is TRBJ1-6, with D perhaps TRBD1 (5 bases). Germline CDR1 reads LGHNA; CDR2 reads YNFKEQ. Trimming stripped 8 bases from V and 8 bases from J, with 19 bases between. The CDR3 runs to 15 residues. For the CDR3, the DNA is TGTGCCAGCGGGGACGTCCTGGTCTCGCATTCACCCCTCCACTTT. Translation gives CASGDVLVSHSPLHF.

This clonotype was seen at least ten times. V is TRBV7-3 and J is TRBJ2-3; 8 positions agree with TRBD2. Unmatched junction bases numbered 11, after V lost 3 bases and J lost 3 bases. Germline V gives CDR1 SGHTA, CDR2 FQGTGA. This CDR3 is 17 amino acids long. Written as DNA, the CDR3 is TGTGCCAGCAGCTTTAGACCCGGGACTAGTCTTACAGATACGCAGTATTTT. Translated, it gives CASSFRPGTSLTDTQYF.

Remarks on this clonotype: One junction end disagrees with the germline gene, perhaps due to a read error. This chain links TRBV7-7 with TRBJ2-1; the D gene is possibly TRBD2 (6 bases). From germline, CDR1 is SSHAT and CDR2 FNYEAQ (reference sequence). This CDR3 spans 15 amino acids. In DNA form, the CDR3 reads TGTGCTAGCAGCCCCCCCCGACGGGGGTACAATGAGCAGTTCTTC. It yields the protein CASSPPRRGYNEQFF.